The entry that follows covers one T cell receptor beta chain sequence. Its antigen is unknown. Base-call qualities are not available, and no considerably larger clone is one nucleotide away. V is pared back by 7 bases and J by 0 bases, with 16 bases lying between the germline termini. Taken from the germline V gene (reference sequence), the CDR1 and CDR2 loops are SEHNR and FQNEAQ. The CDR3, cysteine through phenylalanine, is 15 amino acids long. Only the CDR3 DNA stays, 45 bases, in frame from base 1. The cohort was made up of around 720 healthy bone marrow donors. Cohort members were all nominally healthy when sampled, although unrecorded immune exposures were likely present. The donor tested CMV seronegative, placing the donor among the approximately 400 seronegative members of the cohort. Each donor provided a peripheral blood sample, and peripheral blood mononuclear cells were used for TCR beta sequencing. The Qiagen DNeasy Blood Extraction Kit was used to extract genomic DNA from the blood cell samples.

Receptor amplification or capture employed the immunoSEQ multiplex PCR assay. For the multiplex PCR, a mixture combining 60 forward primers for TCR Vbeta segments and 13 reverse primers for TCR Jbeta segments was used. A multiplex PCR assay on genomic DNA amplified the CDR3 region of rearranged TCR beta genes. The Illumina HiSeq System was used to sequence the amplified TCR beta libraries as 87-base-pair reads. In the original analysis: A later analysis tallied approximately 87 million unique TCR beta chains across the 666 repertoires, and approximately 9.9 million of those chains were shared by two or more donors. To remove PCR and sequencing errors, raw reads were error-corrected and collapsed into unique sequences using a nearest-neighbor algorithm that merged closely related sequences. To assign V, D and J gene segments, CDR3 sequences were aligned to IMGT reference sequences. Each retained sequence needed at least a six-nucleotide match to both a V gene segment and a J gene segment. A rearrangement counted as productive if the CDR3 had no stop codons and remained in frame with V and J, and every other rearrangement counted as non-productive. Following IMGT convention, CDR3 was defined as the stretch from the second conserved V-encoded cysteine to the conserved J-encoded phenylalanine. Sequences without an unambiguous match to a single V gene segment were excluded from the earlier analysis of almost 600 of the donors. In an earlier analysis of some 590 of the donors, a V segment was called functional when productive rearrangements were above 56.7%, and segregating when the standard deviation between donors exceeded 5%. To diagnose cytomegalovirus status from the catalog of TCR beta chain sequences, a statistical classification framework was built. A later analysis assigned V and J genes by comparing TCR nucleotide sequences with IMGT/GENE-DB human TR gene sequences. In a later analysis, CDR3 sequences and most-parsimonious VDJ recombination scenarios were assigned using the TCRdist pipeline. In a later analysis, each TCR beta chain was defined by its CDR3 amino acid sequence together with its V-gene family, and reads lacking a unique V-gene family were excluded. A later analysis removed 450 to 600 highly shared, low-generation-probability nucleotide sequences to deal with suspected cross-contamination and a sequencing artifact. A later analysis calculated a clonal expansion index for each public chain from normalized within-repertoire ranks of inferred template counts. A later analysis computed generation probabilities with a VDJ recombination model fitted to out-of-frame rearrangements, and checked the results against IGoR. Hypergeometric tests were used in a later analysis to score TCR-TCR, TCR-HLA and TCR-CMV co-occurrence, with a repertoire-size bias correction applied to the TCR pairs. To estimate false discovery rates, a later analysis permuted the HLA or CMV assignments 20 times. In a later analysis, co-occurring TCRs were grouped using DBSCAN, with TCRdist sequence similarity added in when clustering inside HLA-allele-positive subsets. Co-occurrence clustering excluded repertoires with fewer than 30,000 or more than 120,000 public chains, plus five with anomalous nucleotide sharing. Sourced from immuneACCESS, this table was stored by TCRdb with only in-frame sequences that have V and J called. A share of the clones is absent; for the studies checked, an unresolved V gene accounts for under half, and the remainder has no known explanation. The DNA gave D and trimming, while V, J and clone size come from that table. The sample records around 300,000 clones, roughly 70% of which are singletons. Clones ranked in the top ten supply under 3% of the sample.

These data originate in a study of cytomegalovirus exposure and HLA in healthy donors (dated by TCRdb to about 2017). Looking at the study overall: An earlier analysis of several hundred of the donors reported approximately 300 Gb of sequence data and around 120 million unique TCR beta sequences from about 179 million T cells. To decide whether each TCR beta V gene segment behaved as functional or pseudogenic, an earlier analysis of over 500 of the donors relied on high-throughput TCR beta sequencing. The genetic ancestry cluster associated with self-reported Caucasian donors included over 80% of the approximately 400 genotyped donors. HLA typing included class I and class II loci at four-digit resolution. Around 300 gigabases of sequencing data and approximately 84 million unique TCR sequences were included in an early release covering 550 to 800 HLA-typed donors. In addition to the first cohort of 666 subjects, a separate validation cohort of approximately 110 different subjects was used. Every discovery cohort repertoire had been produced on one sequencing platform. Four to six DR-DQ haplotypes were handled as single units for association and clustering, since linkage in the cohort was strong. To predict cytomegalovirus infection status, the study combined high-throughput TCR immunosequencing, statistical association of individual TCRs with disease status, and machine learning. The number of donors typed differed by locus, with roughly 620-630 for A, B, C, DRB1 and DQB1, roughly 550 for DQA1, 600 to 610 for DPA1, and 472 for DPB1. The study aimed to test whether signatures of past pathogen exposure could be identified by cataloging public T cell receptors. A later genetic analysis took genome-wide SNP genotypes for about three fifths of the 666 donors and used that subset as a discovery cohort. On average, approximately 250,000 unique TCR beta nucleotide sequences were sequenced per donor among about 400 genotyped donors of the cohort, with 15% to 20% of those sequences being non-productive. To study patterns of TCR occurrence, a later analysis re-analyzed previously published TCR beta repertoires from several hundred donors and added high-resolution HLA genotyping. Rather than drawing on any new phenotypic data, the later analysis identified candidate immune exposures from TCR beta sequences and the way those sequences occurred across donors. The study used immunosequencing to profile the T cell repertoires of approximately 630 subjects and linked those repertoires to cytomegalovirus serostatus. Donor age, sex, ethnicity and CMV serostatus were collected together with the repertoire data.

Overall study results and their limits: In a later genetic analysis, a missense DCLRE1C variant was associated with V-gene and J-gene trimming of TCR beta chains, and the association was replicated in an independent cohort. Because the 87-base-pair reads could not distinguish some IMGT-functional V segments, including TRBV6-2 and TRBV6-3, those segments were excluded. Across donors, most TCR sequences were observed very rarely, whereas some public TCRs were present in many individuals. This cohort had only TCR beta chains sequenced, and the lack of alpha or paired-chain data limited which features could be detected. In an earlier analysis of approximately 590 of the donors, most TCR beta V segments appeared in productive rearrangements about 87% or about 30% of the time, broadly matching IMGT annotations. At a false discovery rate of 0.05, a later analysis linked under 20,000 TCR beta sequences to specific HLA alleles. The study gave a list of roughly 150 TCR beta chains associated with cytomegalovirus. According to a later analysis, most CMV-associated TCR beta chains appeared to be HLA-restricted, and the HLA associations seemed to be driven largely by CMV exposure. Three of the identified cytomegalovirus-associated TCR beta chains were confirmed in vitro to be specific for cytomegalovirus antigens. Assigning TCR associations to individual alleles was difficult when HLA alleles, especially DR and DQ, strongly co-occurred. In both the original and validation cohorts, the classifier was reported to diagnose cytomegalovirus status with high specificity and sensitivity. Correlated functional status among segregating V segments might be attributable to linkage disequilibrium, but an unknown experimental factor could not be ruled out. A further reported finding was that TCR beta sequences accurately predicted the HLA-A and HLA-B alleles for most subjects in the first cohort. CMV serostatus was the only immune exposure information available for the cohort. Presence/absence analyses assumed roughly uniform sequencing depth across donors, an assumption that may not hold. According to a later analysis, TCR association rates differed among HLA loci, with DRB1 alleles showing the most associated TCRs and HLA-C alleles showing the fewest. Compared with the approximately 600-donor mean, donors in an Asian-associated ancestry cluster had fewer N-insertions in productive TCRs, according to a later genetic analysis. In a later analysis, HLA-associated TCR beta chains showed more clonal expansion and lower generation probabilities than non-associated chains that were equally common. A cluster of highly shared sequence variants was judged likely to represent a technical artifact of the sequencing pipeline. It was suggested by the authors that the approach could potentially be generalized to other disease states and immunological phenotypes. Because counts were too low, approximately 18 rarely observed V segments, including chromosome 9 orphons, were excluded from the earlier analysis of roughly 580 of the donors. Several of the top co-occurrence clusters appeared to be linked to parvovirus B19, influenza, CMV and Epstein-Barr virus, according to a later analysis. Because some donors lacked HLA typing at each locus, the association tests relied only on the typed subset.

The rearrangement combines TRBV7-9 with TRBJ2-7, with a tentative D gene TRBD2 over 5 matching bases. The TCR was taken from a female donor in good health and CMV-seronegative. The sequenced sample was PBMCs. Here the CDR3 is given as CASNPFSGSSYEQYF. The DNA is TGTGCCAGCAACCCCTTCTCGGGGAGCTCCTACGAGCAGTACTTC.